The 20 T cell receptor beta chains below come from one sample, sequenced in a study of T-cell memory formation after mild COVID-19. MiXCR, run by TCRdb on the 5' RACE reads, gives a single entry per CDR3 protein. The table lists about 470,000 distinct CDR3 sequences, approximately 18% of them singletons, with approximately 13% in the top ten. The sequenced sample consisted of PBMCs or a T cell subset sorted from them (not recorded which). The receptors originated from an adult woman who had mild COVID-19 (a few samples of this study predate the infection). Cell type and time point are not known.

In this sample, this clonotype turned up many times. The chain combines TRBV5-5 with TRBJ2-1; TRBD2 matches at 11 bases. The length of the CDR3 is 15 residues. Germline V gene data show CDR1 as SGHKS and CDR2 as YYEKEE (reference sequence). Losses at the gene ends were 4 bases for V and 6 bases for J; bases not matched to a gene: 6. Written as DNA, the CDR3 is TGTGCCAGCAGCCCTCCGACTAGCGGGGTCAATGAGCAGTTCTTC. Its translation: CASSPPTSGVNEQFF.

In this sample, this clonotype turned up a few times. This rearrangement joins TRBV15 to TRBJ2-2; D is unclear. This CDR3 spans 16 amino acids. In germline, CDR1 is LNHNV, CDR2 YYDKDF (reference sequence). With 0 bases removed from V and 6 bases from J, the gap between germline ends came to 14 bases. The CDR3 DNA reads TGTGCCACCAGCAGAGAATCCGGGCCCAAGGCCGGGGAGCTGTTTTTT. It is translated as CATSRESGPKAGELFF.

The table lists this clonotype with a few counts. The rearrangement uses TRBV5-1 and TRBJ2-7; the match to TRBD2 covers 11 bases. The CDR3 consists of 14 residues. J lost 4 bases, V lost 4 bases, and 4 bases had no gene match. CDR1 is SGHRS and CDR2 is YFSETQ in the germline V gene. CDR3: CASSGGLAGYEQYF. The CDR3 DNA reads as TGCGCCAGCAGCGGCGGACTAGCGGGTTACGAGCAGTACTTC.

The chain carries TRBV7-9 and TRBJ1-2; the D gene is possibly TRBD1 (5 bases). Trimming took off 1 base at V and 11 bases at J, with 17 bases between the two ends. CDR1 is SEHNR, CDR2 FQNEAQ, per germline (reference sequence). The CDR3 has 14 amino acids. The CDR3 loop is CASSLERIRVEYTF. The CDR3 DNA follows: TGTGCCAGCAGCTTAGAACGGATCAGGGTAGAATACACCTTC.

This clonotype was counted a few times. The chain uses TRBV10-3 and TRBJ2-3; 12 positions match TRBD2. V lost 6 bases to trimming and J lost 3 bases; unmatched junction nucleotides: 7. This CDR3 spans 16 amino acids. Looked up from germline, CDR1 is ENHRY and CDR2 is SYGVKD. The CDR3 here is CAISFTSGRRTDTQYF. The DNA of the CDR3 is TGTGCCATCAGCTTTACTAGCGGGAGGCGAACAGATACGCAGTATTTT.

CDR3 protein: CSARDQDSSYEQYF. The CDR3 DNA reads TGCAGTGCTAGAGATCAGGACAGCTCCTACGAGCAGTACTTC. V usage is TRBV20-1 and J usage is TRBJ2-7; a possible D gene is TRBD1 (6 bases). CDR1 is DFQATT, CDR2 SNEGSKA, per germline (reference sequence). The CDR3 is 14 residues long. The germline V and J ends were trimmed by 0 bases and 0 bases, with 9 bases remaining between them.

In this sample, this clonotype turned up a few times. The chain recombines TRBV29-1 with TRBJ2-1, with D maybe TRBD2 (6 bases). CDR3 length: 13 amino acids. Germline loops: CDR1 SQVTM, CDR2 ANQGSEA. V was cut by 7 bases and J by 9 bases, with 19 bases left in between. The CDR3, as DNA: TGCAGCGGGGAGCCCACTAGCTCGGGTGAGCAGTTCTTC. It encodes CSGEPTSSGEQFF.

The chain carries TRBV12-3 or TRBV12-4 and TRBJ2-2, with 11 bases fitting TRBD1. The V and J ends lost 3 bases and 4 bases, in that order; junction bases with no gene match: 7. The CDR3 runs to 17 residues. The CDR3 nucleotides read TGTGCCAGCAGTTTTTTGGGACAGGGGGTCCCCACCGGGGAGCTGTTTTTT. It is translated as CASSFLGQGVPTGELFF.

V gene TRBV7-2 combines with J gene TRBJ1-6; TRBD1 aligns across 9 bases. Germline V gene sequence: CDR1 SGHTA, CDR2 FQGNSA. The CDR3 is made up of 15 amino acids. V lost 5 bases to trimming and J lost 9 bases; unmatched junction nucleotides: 8. Here the CDR3 DNA reads TGTGCCAGCAGCCGATCGGGACAGGGAAGTTCACCCCTCCACTTT. Amino acids: CASSRSGQGSSPLHF.

This clonotype has a handful of counts. V is TRBV7-9 and J is TRBJ2-5, with TRBD2 identical over 12 bases. CDR3 length: 17 amino acids. Germline V gene sequence: CDR1 SEHNR, CDR2 FQNEAQ (reference sequence). The junction had 9 bases not matched to a gene; V was cut back by 3 bases and J by 4 bases. The chain's CDR3 is CASSFGLAGRRGETQYF. The CDR3 DNA reads as TGTGCCAGCAGCTTCGGACTAGCGGGGAGAAGGGGAGAGACCCAGTACTTC.

This clonotype was seen a few times. The gene calls are TRBV5-1 and TRBJ2-3; 11 nucleotides match TRBD2. Germline V gene sequence: CDR1 SGHRS, CDR2 YFSETQ. The V and J ends lost 4 bases and 4 bases, in that order; junction bases with no gene match: 5. The CDR3 length is 15 residues. CDR3 nucleotides: TGCGCCAGCAGCCCCCTAGCGGGGGGTGCAGATACGCAGTATTTT. Translated, it gives CASSPLAGGADTQYF.

This clonotype was detected a few times. The chain has TRBV7-9 and TRBJ1-2, with unresolved D. The CDR3 totals 13 residues. Germline CDR1 SEHNR, CDR2 FQNEAQ (reference sequence). V gave up 1 base and J gave up 3 bases, with 6 bases separating them. CDR3 amino acids: CASSLGIDYGYTF. In DNA, the CDR3 is TGTGCCAGCAGCTTAGGGATCGACTATGGCTACACCTTC.

The V gene is TRBV20-1, the J gene TRBJ1-6; D possibly corresponds to TRBD1 (5 bases). The germline V gene has CDR1 DFQATT and CDR2 SNEGSKA (reference sequence). Trimming cost V 1 base and J 7 bases, with 8 bases left between them. This CDR3 is 13 amino acids long. The DNA for the CDR3 is TGCAGTGCTAGAGCCCGACAGAATTCACCCCTCCACTTT. It is translated as CSARARQNSPLHF.

The chain recombines TRBV2 with TRBJ1-4, with 8 bases identical to TRBD1. The V and J ends lost 6 bases and 7 bases, in that order; junction bases with no gene match: 4. This CDR3 has 13 residues. Germline V gene sequence: CDR1 SNHLY, CDR2 FYNNEI. In DNA, the CDR3 is TGTGCCAGCAGGGGACAGGCGACTGAAAAACTGTTTTTT. It codes for CASRGQATEKLFF. Full variable domain (rest looked up from reference TRBV2 and TRBJ1-4): EPEVTQTPSHQVTQMGQEVILRCVPISNHLYFYWYRQILGQKVEFLVSFYNNEISEKSEIFDDQFSVERPDGSNFTLKIRSTKLEDSAMYFCASRGQATEKLFFGSGTQLSVL.

This clonotype was detected many times. The chain combines TRBV7-6 with TRBJ2-1, with D unclear. Trimming removed 5 bases at V and 0 bases at J, with 11 bases between. Germline CDR1 and CDR2: SGHVS and FNYEAQ. The CDR3 runs 15 residues. CDR3 coding DNA: TGTGCCAGCAGCCTGACATCGAGCTCCTACAATGAGCAGTTCTTC. This sequence encodes CASSLTSSSYNEQFF.

This clonotype was seen only a few times. The chain joins TRBV4-3 to TRBJ2-5; 11 bases fit TRBD2. Germline V gene data show CDR1 as LGHNA and CDR2 as YSLEER. The length of the CDR3 is 16 residues. V trimming: 0 bases; J trimming: 6 bases; junction bases outside the gene matches: 6. The CDR3 bases are TGCGCCAGCAGCCAAGAGGGGCCTAGCGGGAGGCAGACCCAGTACTTC. It encodes CASSQEGPSGRQTQYF.

The chain employs TRBV12-3 or TRBV12-4 and TRBJ2-5; D perhaps matches TRBD2 (6 bases). The CDR3 is 14 amino acids. V lost 3 bases, J lost 4 bases, and 12 bases lay in between. Written as DNA, the CDR3 is TGTGCCAGCAGTTTGTCTACTAGCCGAGAGACCCAGTACTTC. Translating it yields CASSLSTSRETQYF.

This clonotype was seen repeatedly, ten times or more. This chain uses TRBV5-1 with TRBJ2-3; TRBD1 is a possible D gene (5 bases). CDR3 length equals 13 residues. V was clipped by 4 bases and J by 6 bases, with 12 bases between them. Germline values: CDR1 SGHRS, CDR2 YFSETQ. The CDR3 spells CASSPTAGDTQYF. The DNA for the CDR3 is TGCGCCAGCAGCCCGACAGCCGGGGATACGCAGTATTTT.

In its sample, this clonotype was seen a few times. The gene calls are TRBV20-1 and TRBJ2-1; TRBD2 matches 9 bases. The V gene's germline CDR1 is DFQATT and CDR2 SNEGSKA (reference sequence). The CDR3 length is 15 residues. The junction had 10 bases not matched to a gene; V was cut back by 5 bases and J by 5 bases. DNA of the CDR3: TGCAGTGCTTTAGGGGCTAGCGGGAATCACAATGAGCAGTTCTTC. Protein product: CSALGASGNHNEQFF.

The chain links TRBV6-6 to TRBJ2-3; D may be TRBD2 (6 bases). Per the germline V gene, CDR1 is MNHNY and CDR2 is SVGAGI (reference sequence). V was trimmed by 6 bases and J by 2 bases, leaving 15 bases between them. The CDR3 sequence is 15 residues long. The DNA for the CDR3 is TGTGCCAGCAGCGGGGGACTCTTATCCACAGATACGCAGTATTTT. This codes for CASSGGLLSTDTQYF.